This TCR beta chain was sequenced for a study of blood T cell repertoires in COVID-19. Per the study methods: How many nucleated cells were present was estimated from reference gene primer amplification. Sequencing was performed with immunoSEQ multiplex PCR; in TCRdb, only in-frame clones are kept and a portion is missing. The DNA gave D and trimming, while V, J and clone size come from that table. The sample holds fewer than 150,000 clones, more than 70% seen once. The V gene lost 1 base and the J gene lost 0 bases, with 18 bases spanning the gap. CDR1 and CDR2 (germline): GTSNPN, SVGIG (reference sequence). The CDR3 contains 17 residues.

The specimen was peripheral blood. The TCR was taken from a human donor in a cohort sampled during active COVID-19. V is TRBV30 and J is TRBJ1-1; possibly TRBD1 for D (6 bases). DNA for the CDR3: TGTGCCTGGAGTGATGAGAGGGCGGGGGGCATGAACACTGAAGCTTTCTTT. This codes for CAWSDERAGGMNTEAFF.